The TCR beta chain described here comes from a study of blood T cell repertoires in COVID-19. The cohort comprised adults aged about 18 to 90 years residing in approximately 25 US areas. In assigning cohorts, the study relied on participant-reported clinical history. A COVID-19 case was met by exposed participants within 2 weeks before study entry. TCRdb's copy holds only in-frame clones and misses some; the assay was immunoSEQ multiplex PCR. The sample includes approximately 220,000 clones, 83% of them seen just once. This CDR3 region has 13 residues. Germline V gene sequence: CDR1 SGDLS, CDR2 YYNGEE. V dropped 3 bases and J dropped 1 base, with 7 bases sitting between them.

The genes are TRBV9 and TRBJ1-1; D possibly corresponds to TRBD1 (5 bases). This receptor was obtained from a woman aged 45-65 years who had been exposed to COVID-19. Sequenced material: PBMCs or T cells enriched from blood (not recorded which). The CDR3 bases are TGTGCCAGCAGCGGGGGCCCGAACACTGAAGCTTTCTTT. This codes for CASSGGPNTEAFF.